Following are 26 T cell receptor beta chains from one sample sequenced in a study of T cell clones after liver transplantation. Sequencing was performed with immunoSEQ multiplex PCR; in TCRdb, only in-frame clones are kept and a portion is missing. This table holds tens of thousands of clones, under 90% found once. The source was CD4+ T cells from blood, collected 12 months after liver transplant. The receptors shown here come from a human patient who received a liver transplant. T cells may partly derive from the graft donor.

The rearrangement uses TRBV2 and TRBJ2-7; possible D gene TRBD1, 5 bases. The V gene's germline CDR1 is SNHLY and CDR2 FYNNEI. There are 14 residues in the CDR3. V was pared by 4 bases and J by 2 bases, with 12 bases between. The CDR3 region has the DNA TGTGCCAGCAGTGGACAGTTCGCGACCTACGAGCAGTACTTC. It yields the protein CASSGQFATYEQYF.

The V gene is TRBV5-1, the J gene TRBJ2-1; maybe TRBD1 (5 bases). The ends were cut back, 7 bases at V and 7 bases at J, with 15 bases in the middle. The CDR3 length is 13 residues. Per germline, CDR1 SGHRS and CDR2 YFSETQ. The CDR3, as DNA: TGCGCCAGCTGCAGGGATCCTGGGAATGAGCAGTTCTTC. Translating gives CASCRDPGNEQFF.

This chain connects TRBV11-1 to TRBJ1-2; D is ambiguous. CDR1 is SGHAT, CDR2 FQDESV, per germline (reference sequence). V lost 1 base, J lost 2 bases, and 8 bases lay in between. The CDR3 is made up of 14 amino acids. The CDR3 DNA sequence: TGTGCCAGCAGCTTAGAGGGAAGAAACTATGGCTACACCTTC. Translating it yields CASSLEGRNYGYTF.

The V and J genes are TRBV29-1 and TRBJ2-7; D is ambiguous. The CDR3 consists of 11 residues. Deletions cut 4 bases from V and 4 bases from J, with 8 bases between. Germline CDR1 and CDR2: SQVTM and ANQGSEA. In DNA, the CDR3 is TGCAGCGTTGTTTTGTTATACGAGCAGTACTTC. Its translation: CSVVLLYEQYF.

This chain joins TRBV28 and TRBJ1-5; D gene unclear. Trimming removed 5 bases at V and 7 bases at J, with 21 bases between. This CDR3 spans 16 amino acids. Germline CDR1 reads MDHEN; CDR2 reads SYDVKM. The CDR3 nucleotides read TGTGCCAGCAGTACCAGGACCCTGAATTTAGGACAGCCCCAGCATTTT. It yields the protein CASSTRTLNLGQPQHF.

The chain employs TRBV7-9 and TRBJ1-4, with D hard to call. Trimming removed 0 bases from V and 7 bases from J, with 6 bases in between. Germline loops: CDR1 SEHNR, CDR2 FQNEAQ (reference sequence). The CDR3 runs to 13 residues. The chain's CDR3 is CASSLAPSEKLFF. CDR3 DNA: TGTGCCAGCAGCTTAGCCCCTAGTGAAAAACTGTTTTTT.

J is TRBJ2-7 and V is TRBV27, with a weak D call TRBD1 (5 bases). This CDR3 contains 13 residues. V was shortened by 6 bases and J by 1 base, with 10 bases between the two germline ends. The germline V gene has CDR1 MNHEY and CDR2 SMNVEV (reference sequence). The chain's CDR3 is CASRRGTSYEQYF. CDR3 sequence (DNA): TGTGCCAGCAGAAGGGGCACATCCTACGAGCAGTACTTC.

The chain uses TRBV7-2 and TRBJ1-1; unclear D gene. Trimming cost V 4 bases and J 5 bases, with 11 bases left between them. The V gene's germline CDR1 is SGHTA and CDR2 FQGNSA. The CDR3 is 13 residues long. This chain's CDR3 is CASSSGMLTEAFF. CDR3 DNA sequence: TGTGCCAGCAGCTCGGGGATGCTGACTGAAGCTTTCTTT.

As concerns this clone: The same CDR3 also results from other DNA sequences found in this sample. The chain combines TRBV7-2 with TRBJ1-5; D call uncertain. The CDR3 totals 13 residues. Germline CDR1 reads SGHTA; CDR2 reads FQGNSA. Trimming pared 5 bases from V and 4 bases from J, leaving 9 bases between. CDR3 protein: CASSPERNQPQHF. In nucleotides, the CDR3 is TGTGCCAGCAGCCCGGAGAGAAATCAGCCCCAGCATTTT. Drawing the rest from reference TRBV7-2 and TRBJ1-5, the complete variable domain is GAGVSQSPSNKVTEKGKDVELRCDPISGHTALYWYRQSLGQGLEFLIYFQGNSAPDKSGLPSDRFSAERTGGSVSTLTIQRTQQEDSAVYLCASSPERNQPQHFGDGTRLSIL.

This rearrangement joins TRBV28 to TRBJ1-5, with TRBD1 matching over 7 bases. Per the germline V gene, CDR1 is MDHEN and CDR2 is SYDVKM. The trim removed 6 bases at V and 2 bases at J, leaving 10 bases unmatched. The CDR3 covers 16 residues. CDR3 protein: CASSFRGGHRNQPQHF. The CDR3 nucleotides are TGTGCCAGCAGCTTCAGGGGGGGCCACCGCAATCAGCCCCAGCATTTT. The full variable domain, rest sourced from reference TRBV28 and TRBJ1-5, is DVKVTQSSRYLVKRTGEKVFLECVQDMDHENMFWYRQDPGLGLRLIYFSYDVKMKEKGDIPEGYSVSREKKERFSLILESASTNQTSMYLCASSFRGGHRNQPQHFGDGTRLSIL.

CDR3 in amino acids: CSFIQSQETQYF. The DNA for the CDR3 is TGCAGCTTCATACAGAGCCAAGAGACCCAGTACTTC. This chain uses TRBV29-1 with TRBJ2-5; D is unresolved. Germline V gene lookup returns CDR1 SQVTM and CDR2 ANQGSEA. This CDR3 spans 12 amino acids. Deletions cut 8 bases from V and 1 base from J, with 11 bases between.

The chain's CDR3 is CASSGRTGGGTDTQYF. CDR3 sequence (DNA): TGCGCCAGCAGCGGCAGGACAGGGGGTGGCACAGATACGCAGTATTTT. The chain combines TRBV5-1 with TRBJ2-3; 10 bases align to TRBD1. This CDR3 is 16 amino acids long. Germline V gives CDR1 SGHRS, CDR2 YFSETQ. Trimming at V came to 4 bases and at J to 1 base, leaving 6 bases not matched to a gene.

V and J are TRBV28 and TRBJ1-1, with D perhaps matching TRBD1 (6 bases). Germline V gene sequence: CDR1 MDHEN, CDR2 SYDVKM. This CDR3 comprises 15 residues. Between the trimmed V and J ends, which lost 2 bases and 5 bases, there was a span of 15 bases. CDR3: CASSLRGGRLTEAFF. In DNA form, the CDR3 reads TGTGCCAGCAGTTTACGTGGGGGGCGCCTGACTGAAGCTTTCTTT.

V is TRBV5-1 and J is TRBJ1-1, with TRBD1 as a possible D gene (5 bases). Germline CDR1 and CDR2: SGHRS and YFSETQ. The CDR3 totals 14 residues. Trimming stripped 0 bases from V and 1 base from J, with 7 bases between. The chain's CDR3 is CASSLDGGNTEAFF. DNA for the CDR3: TGCGCCAGCAGCTTGGACGGGGGGAACACTGAAGCTTTCTTT.

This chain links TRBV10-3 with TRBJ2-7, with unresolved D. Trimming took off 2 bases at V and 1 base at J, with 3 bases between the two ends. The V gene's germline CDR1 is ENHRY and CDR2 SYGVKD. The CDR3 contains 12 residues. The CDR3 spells CAISELSYEQYF. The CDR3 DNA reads TGTGCCATCAGTGAGCTTTCCTACGAGCAGTACTTC.

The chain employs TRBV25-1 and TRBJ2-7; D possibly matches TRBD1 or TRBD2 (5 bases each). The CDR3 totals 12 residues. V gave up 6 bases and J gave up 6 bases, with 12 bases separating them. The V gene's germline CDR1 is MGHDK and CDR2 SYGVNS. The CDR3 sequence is CASRNPGTEQYF. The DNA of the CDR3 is TGTGCCAGCAGAAACCCTGGGACCGAGCAGTACTTC.

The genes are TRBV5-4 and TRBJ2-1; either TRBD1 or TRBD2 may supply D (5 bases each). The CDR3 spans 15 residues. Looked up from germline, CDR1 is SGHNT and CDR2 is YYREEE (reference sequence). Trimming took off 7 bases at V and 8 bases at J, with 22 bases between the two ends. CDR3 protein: CASFPMERGSYEQFF. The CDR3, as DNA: TGTGCCAGCTTTCCCATGGAGAGGGGATCCTATGAGCAGTTCTTC. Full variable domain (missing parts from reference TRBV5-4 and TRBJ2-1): ETGVTQSPTHLIKTRGQQVTLRCSSQSGHNTVSWYQQALGQGPQFIFQYYREEENGRGNFPPRFSGLQFPNYSSELNVNALELDDSALYLCASFPMERGSYEQFFGPGTRLTVL.

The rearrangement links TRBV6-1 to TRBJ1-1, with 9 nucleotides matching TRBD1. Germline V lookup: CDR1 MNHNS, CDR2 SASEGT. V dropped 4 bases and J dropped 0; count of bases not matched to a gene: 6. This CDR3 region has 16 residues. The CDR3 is CASSVYRGRMNTEAFF. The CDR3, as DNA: TGTGCCAGCAGTGTATACAGGGGGCGAATGAACACTGAAGCTTTCTTT.

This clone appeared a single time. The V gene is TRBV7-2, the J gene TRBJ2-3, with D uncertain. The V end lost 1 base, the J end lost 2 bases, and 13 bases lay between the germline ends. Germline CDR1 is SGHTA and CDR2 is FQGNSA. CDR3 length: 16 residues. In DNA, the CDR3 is TGTGCCAGCAGCTTAGACGTAGGACGGAACACAGATACGCAGTATTTT. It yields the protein CASSLDVGRNTDTQYF. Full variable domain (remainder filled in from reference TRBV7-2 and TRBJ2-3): GAGVSQSPSNKVTEKGKDVELRCDPISGHTALYWYRQSLGQGLEFLIYFQGNSAPDKSGLPSDRFSAERTGGSVSTLTIQRTQQEDSAVYLCASSLDVGRNTDTQYFGPGTRLTVL.

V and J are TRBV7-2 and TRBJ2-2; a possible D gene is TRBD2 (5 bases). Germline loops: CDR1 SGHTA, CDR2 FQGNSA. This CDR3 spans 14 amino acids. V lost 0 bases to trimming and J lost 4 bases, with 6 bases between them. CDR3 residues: CASSLALATGELFF. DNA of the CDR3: TGTGCCAGCAGCTTAGCGCTAGCCACCGGGGAGCTGTTTTTT. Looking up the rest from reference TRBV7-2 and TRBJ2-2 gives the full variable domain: GAGVSQSPSNKVTEKGKDVELRCDPISGHTALYWYRQSLGQGLEFLIYFQGNSAPDKSGLPSDRFSAERTGGSVSTLTIQRTQQEDSAVYLCASSLALATGELFFGEGSRLTVL.

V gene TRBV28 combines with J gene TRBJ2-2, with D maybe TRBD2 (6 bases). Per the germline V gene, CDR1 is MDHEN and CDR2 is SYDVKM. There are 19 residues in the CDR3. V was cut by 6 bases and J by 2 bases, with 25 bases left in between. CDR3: CASSYVTLGTLTNTGELFF. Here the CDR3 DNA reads TGTGCCAGCAGCTATGTTACCCTCGGGACTCTAACCAACACCGGGGAGCTGTTTTTT.

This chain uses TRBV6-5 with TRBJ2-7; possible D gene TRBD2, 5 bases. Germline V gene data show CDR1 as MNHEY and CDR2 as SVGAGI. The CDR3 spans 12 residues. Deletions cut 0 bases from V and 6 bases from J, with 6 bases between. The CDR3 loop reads CASSYSDSEQYF. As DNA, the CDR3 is TGTGCCAGCAGTTACTCGGACTCCGAGCAGTACTTC.

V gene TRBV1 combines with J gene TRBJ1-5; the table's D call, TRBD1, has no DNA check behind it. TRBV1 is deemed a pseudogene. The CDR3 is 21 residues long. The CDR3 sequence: CTSSQEKTGDRGLISNQPQHF. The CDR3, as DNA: TGCACCAGCAGCCAAGAAAAAACCGGGGACAGGGGACTAATAAGCAATCAGCCCCAGCATTTT.

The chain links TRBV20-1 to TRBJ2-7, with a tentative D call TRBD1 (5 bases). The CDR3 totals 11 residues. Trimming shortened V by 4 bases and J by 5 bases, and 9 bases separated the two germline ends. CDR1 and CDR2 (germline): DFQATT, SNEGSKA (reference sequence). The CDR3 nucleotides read TGCAGTGCTAAGGGGTCCCACGAGCAGTACTTC. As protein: CSAKGSHEQYF.

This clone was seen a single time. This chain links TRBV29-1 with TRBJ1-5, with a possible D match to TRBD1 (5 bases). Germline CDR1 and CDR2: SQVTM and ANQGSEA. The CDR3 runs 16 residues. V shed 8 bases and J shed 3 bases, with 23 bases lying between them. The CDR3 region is CSTIAVGGGSNQPQHF. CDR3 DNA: TGCAGCACCATCGCTGTCGGGGGGGGTTCCAATCAGCCCCAGCATTTT.

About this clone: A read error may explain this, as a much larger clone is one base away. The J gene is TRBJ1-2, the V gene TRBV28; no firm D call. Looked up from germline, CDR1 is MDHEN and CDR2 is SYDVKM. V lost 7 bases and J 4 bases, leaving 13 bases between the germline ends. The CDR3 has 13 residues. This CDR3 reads CASTSGRSYGYTF. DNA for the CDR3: TGTGCCAGCACCTCAGGCAGGTCCTATGGCTACACCTTC.